This TCR beta chain derives from a study of CD8 T cells in ankylosing spondylitis. For TCR beta, libraries came from quantitative 5'-RACE with molecular barcodes. TCRdb re-derived calls from the 5' RACE reads in MiXCR, one entry per CDR3 protein. The sample lists more than 250,000 distinct CDR3 sequences; 8% were seen once. A remark on this clonotype: No antigen is known for it.

The germline gives CDR1 SQVTM, CDR2 ANQGSEA. The CDR3 is 15 amino acids. V shed 4 bases and J 0 bases; nucleotides not matched to a gene: 6. Study observations and caveats: The authors reported significant enrichment of disease-linked clones in matched ankylosing spondylitis synovial fluid. What seemed typical of ankylosing spondylitis blood was a TCR beta motif built from roughly eight highly homologous variants.

V gene TRBV29-1 combines with J gene TRBJ2-3; 8 nucleotides agree with TRBD2. The TCR originated in a male donor with ankylosing spondylitis. The sequencing input was blood, either unsorted or a sorted T cell fraction (not recorded which). As DNA, the CDR3 is TGCAGCGTTGCACTAGCGGAAACTAGCACAGATACGCAGTATTTT. It encodes CSVALAETSTDTQYF.